One and the same sample provided the 14 T cell receptor beta chains below, sequenced in a study of tumor-infiltrating lymphocytes in primary liver carcinoma (dated by TCRdb to about 2017). Total RNA and DNA were co-extracted from around 18-30 mg of bulk tissue with the AllPrep DNA/RNA mini kit, without cell sorting. For sequencing, an Illumina HiSeq 2500 was employed. TCRbeta-specific cDNA was reverse-transcribed from 500 to 550 ng total RNA using a constant-region primer and ProtoScript II reverse transcriptase. TCRbeta libraries were built with three nested multiplex PCR rounds, a slightly modified ARM-PCR procedure. Multiplex TRBV1-TRBV30 forward primers and a Cbeta reverse primer were used in the first two PCR rounds, each of which was run for around 10 cycles. Clones were called with MiXCR by TCRdb after fastp trimmed the public reads at Q25, and only in-frame beta chains were retained. Rows are combined by CDR3 protein, so each entry shows the most common genes and DNA. The sample table lists more than 20,000 distinct CDR3 sequences, around 80% of them with a count of one. The ten largest account for approximately 34% of the sample.

Sequenced sample: liver tumor tissue from sampling region 2. In the paper's terms, the cell subset or site label means: tumor region T2, inferior pole. The receptors here all came from a young woman with primary liver carcinoma and hepatitis B virus infection.

The sample holds many counts of this clonotype. The chain is built from TRBV11-2 and TRBJ2-1; D gene ambiguous. Per the germline V gene, CDR1 is SGHAT and CDR2 is FQNNGV. Trimming left V 1 base short and J 0 bases short, with 1 base between. There are 13 residues in the CDR3. This CDR3 reads CASSLGSYNEQFF. As DNA, the CDR3 is TGTGCCAGCAGCTTAGGCTCCTACAATGAGCAGTTCTTC.

This clonotype was recorded once. This sequence may be a read error, since a much larger clone differs from it by one base. V usage is TRBV11-3 and J usage is TRBJ2-1; tentatively, D is TRBD1 (5 bases). The germline CDR1 and CDR2 sequences are SGHNT and YENEEA. This CDR3 spans 15 amino acids. The CDR3 reads CASSLWAQGHKEQFF. The CDR3 bases are TGTGCCAGCAGCTTATGGGCCCAGGGTCACAAGGAGCAGTTCTTC.

Comments on this clonotype: An end of the junction does not agree with germline; a read error may underlie this. The chain combines TRBV11-2 with TRBJ2-3; 10 nucleotides match TRBD2. The length of the CDR3 is 15 residues. Germline CDR1 and CDR2: SGHAT and FQNNGV. In DNA form, the CDR3 reads TGTGCCAGTAGCTCAGGAAGCGGGAGGGCAGATATGGAGTATTTT. Translation gives CASSSGSGRADMEYF.

This clonotype was detected only once. One junction end does not reproduce the germline sequence, and a read error may be involved. J is TRBJ2-1 and V is TRBV4-3, with D tentatively TRBD2 (6 bases). The V gene's germline CDR1 is LGHNA and CDR2 YSLEER. The CDR3 contains 16 residues. CDR3 amino acids: CARSQDAGSSYNKQFF. As DNA, the CDR3 is TGCGCCAGAAGCCAAGATGCGGGAAGCTCCTATAATAAGCAGTTCTTC.

This clonotype has only one observation. Germline and junction disagree at one end, which may indicate a read error. The chain links TRBV5-6 to TRBJ1-1; no firm D call. This CDR3 contains 13 residues. From germline, CDR1 is SGHDT and CDR2 YYEEEE. The CDR3 reads CASSFLGTTEASF. CDR3 nucleotide sequence: TGTGCCAGCAGCTTCCTCGGTACCACTGAAGCTTCCTTT. The variable domain in full, completed from reference TRBV5-6 and TRBJ1-1, reads DAGVTQSPTHLIKTRGQQVTLRCSPKSGHDTVSWYQQALGQGPQFIFQYYEEEERQRGNFPDRFSGHQFPNYSSELNVNALLLGDSALYLCASSFLGTTEASFGQGTRLTVV.

The chain links TRBV11-2 to TRBJ2-7; no clear D. Germline V gene sequence: CDR1 SGHAT, CDR2 FQNNGV. The CDR3 sequence is 13 residues long. V gave up 3 bases and J gave up 3 bases, with 9 bases separating them. In DNA, the CDR3 is TGTGCCAGCAGCTTTACGGCAGGCTACGAGCAGTACTTC. It specifies CASSFTAGYEQYF.

V gene TRBV20-1 combines with J gene TRBJ2-7, with 7 bases aligning to TRBD2. Germline-derived CDR1 and CDR2 are DFQATT and SNEGSKA (reference sequence). J was trimmed by 6 bases and V by 3 bases; bases with no gene match: 11. The CDR3 contains 14 residues. This chain's CDR3 is CSASRSGNGGEQYF. The CDR3 region has the DNA TGCAGTGCTAGTCGCAGCGGGAATGGGGGCGAGCAGTACTTC.

Comment on this clonotype: No conserved phenylalanine or tryptophan is present at the end of the CDR3, so a read error is the likely explanation. V gene TRBV11-2 combines with J gene TRBJ2-7, with D perhaps matching TRBD2 (5 bases). This CDR3 comprises 13 residues. Germline V gene data show CDR1 as SGHAT and CDR2 as FQNNGV. CDR3 sequence: CASSFPTGYEQYL. CDR3 nucleotides: TGTGCTAGCAGCTTTCCGACGGGGTACGAGCAGTACCTC.

About this clonotype itself: An end of the junction differs from the germline gene, which may be a read error. This chain uses TRBV6-5 with TRBJ2-2, with TRBD1 matching 8 bases. In germline, CDR1 is MNHEY, CDR2 SVGAGI. The CDR3 loop spans 15 amino acids. CDR3 region: CASSPRTGFIGEPFF. Written as DNA, the CDR3 is TGTGCTAGCAGTCCGCGGACAGGGTTCATCGGGGAGCCGTTTTTT.

In its sample, this clonotype was seen many times. V gene TRBV28 combines with J gene TRBJ2-3; 13 bases map to TRBD2. V trimming: 5 bases; J trimming: 0 bases; junction bases outside the gene matches: 5. The CDR3 loop spans 17 amino acids. Germline-derived CDR1 and CDR2 are MDHEN and SYDVKM. CDR3: CASSPETSGRSTDTQYF. In DNA form, the CDR3 reads TGTGCCAGCAGTCCCGAGACTAGCGGGAGGAGCACAGATACGCAGTATTTT.

About this clonotype: Compared with germline, one end of the junction differs, possibly owing to a read error. The chain employs TRBV12-3 or TRBV12-4 and TRBJ2-1; 8 bases line up with TRBD2. The CDR3 runs to 15 residues. As DNA, the CDR3 is TGCGCCAGCAGCCTGTCCGGGACTAGGGGACTTGAGAAGTTCTTC. Protein product: CASSLSGTRGLEKFF.

For the CDR3, the DNA is TGCGCCAACCGCCAAGACCAGGGGACACGAAACACCATATATTTT. This gives the protein CANRQDQGTRNTIYF. J is TRBJ1-3 and V is TRBV4-1, with D tentatively TRBD1 (6 bases). Germline CDR1 reads MGHRA; CDR2 reads YSYEKL. The germline V and J ends were trimmed by 10 bases and 5 bases, with 21 bases remaining between them. This CDR3 has 15 amino acids.

Note on this clonotype: A much more abundant neighbour one base away suggests this may be a read error. V usage is TRBV29-1 and J usage is TRBJ2-7; D is uncertain. Germline values: CDR1 SQVTM, CDR2 ANQGSEA. CDR3 length equals 13 residues. The CDR3 nucleotides read TGCAGCGCCGGAGTCCTCGACGCCTACGAACAGTACTTC. Translation: CSAGVLDAYEQYF.

On this clonotype itself: A single base separates this from a much larger clone, so it may be a read error. CDR3 DNA sequence: TGTGCCACCACTCAAGACCATCAGGGGAAGAAGCTCTTC. Residues: CATTQDHQGKKLF. J is TRBJ2-1 and V is TRBV24-1, with D perhaps TRBD1 (6 bases). Germline V gene data show CDR1 as KGHDR and CDR2 as SFDVKD. The CDR3 length is 13 residues.